What follows is one T cell receptor (beta chain) and its context. With V trimmed by 3 bases and J by 7 bases, 13 bases remained unmatched. CDR3 size: 16 residues. The V gene's germline CDR1 is MNHNS and CDR2 SASEGT. The sample is drawn from a study of blood T cell repertoires in COVID-19. Measured with immunoSEQ multiplex PCR; TCRdb has only the in-frame clones, and not every one. The sample records about 52,000 clones, over 75% being singletons. The TCR comes from a human donor with active COVID-19. The donor label of this sample is uncertain. Sequencing was carried out using peripheral blood. The rearrangement joins TRBV6-1 to TRBJ1-2, with 8 bases lining up with TRBD1. The CDR3 spells CASSDGMGLRGLGYTF. CDR3 bases: TGTGCCAGCAGTGATGGAATGGGGCTCAGGGGGCTTGGCTACACCTTC.